This entry lists 27 T cell receptor beta chains sequenced from one sample in a study of shared clonotypes between healthy human individuals. Data came from immunoSEQ multiplex PCR; TCRdb stores just in-frame clones and leaves some out. The repertoire includes around 200,000 clones, 80% to 95% of them detected once, and more than 0.06% sits in the top ten. The sequencing input was naive CD4+ T cells sorted from blood. The subset denotes: CD45RA+ positively selected. These TCRs come from a woman aged 30 to 39 in good health.

The chain employs TRBV10-2 and TRBJ2-2, with 12 bases identical to TRBD2. The CDR3 has 17 residues. The germline gives CDR1 WSHSY, CDR2 SAAADI. Trimming at V came to 6 bases and at J to 1 base, leaving 6 bases not matched to a gene. The CDR3 nucleotides read TGCGCCAGCAGCTGGACTAGCGGGGAGATGAACACCGGGGAGCTGTTTTTT. It codes for CASSWTSGEMNTGELFF.

V usage is TRBV18 and J usage is TRBJ2-2; D is unresolved. CDR1 KGHSH and CDR2 LQKENI come from the germline V gene. This CDR3 is built from 15 residues. V lost 4 bases, J lost 4 bases, and 13 bases lay in between. The CDR3 reads CASSREEFGTGELFF. The DNA of the CDR3 is TGTGCCAGCTCACGAGAGGAGTTTGGCACCGGGGAGCTGTTTTTT.

The rearrangement uses TRBV5-1 and TRBJ1-6; D gene uncertain. Trimming removed 2 bases at V and 3 bases at J, with 12 bases between. Germline V gives CDR1 SGHRS, CDR2 YFSETQ. This CDR3 region has 16 residues. The CDR3 nucleotides are TGCGCCAGCAGCTTTACCGGACCTCACTATAATTCACCCCTCCACTTT. It is translated as CASSFTGPHYNSPLHF.

The chain uses TRBV2 and TRBJ2-7; D might be TRBD1 (5 bases). The ends were cut back, 6 bases at V and 6 bases at J, with 15 bases in the middle. Per the germline V gene, CDR1 is SNHLY and CDR2 is FYNNEI. CDR3 length equals 13 residues. The CDR3 DNA sequence: TGTGCCAGCAGACCTAGACAGACCTCCGAGCAGTACTTC. Translating it yields CASRPRQTSEQYF.

This chain uses TRBV30 with TRBJ2-7; 8 nucleotides line up with TRBD2. This CDR3 spans 14 amino acids. Trimming cost V 0 bases and J 6 bases; bases outside gene matches: 7. Per the germline V gene, CDR1 is GTSNPN and CDR2 is SVGIG (reference sequence). CDR3 DNA: TGTGCCTGGAGTGTAGGCGGGAGGTCTCTCGAGCAGTACTTC. This translates into CAWSVGGRSLEQYF. The whole variable domain, remainder taken from reference TRBV30 and TRBJ2-7, is SQTIHQWPATLVQPVGSPLSLECTVEGTSNPNLYWYRQAAGRGLQLLFYSVGIGQISSEVPQNLSASRPQDRQFILSSKKLLLSDSGFYLCAWSVGGRSLEQYFGPGTRLTVT.

The chain couples TRBV27 to TRBJ2-5; no reliable D call. The J call could be wrong; TRBJ2-7 is a better fit for the DNA end. The germline gives CDR1 MNHEY, CDR2 SMNVEV (reference sequence). This CDR3 is 16 amino acids long. Here the CDR3 reads CASSHQYGPVSYEQYF. The CDR3, as DNA: TGTGCCAGCAGCCACCAATACGGGCCTGTCTCCTACGAGCAGTACTTC.

The rearrangement uses TRBV18 and TRBJ2-3; TRBD2 is a possible D gene (5 bases). Germline V gene lookup returns CDR1 KGHSH and CDR2 LQKENI. There are 13 residues in the CDR3. Trimming left V 6 bases short and J 5 bases short, with 12 bases between. The CDR3 loop reads CASSPYGVDTQYF. CDR3 DNA sequence: TGTGCCAGCTCCCCCTACGGGGTAGATACGCAGTATTTT.

This clone was recorded a few times. The chain is built from TRBV11-2 and TRBJ2-7; D possibly matches TRBD1 or TRBD2 (5 bases each). V dropped 7 bases and J dropped 8 bases, with 24 bases sitting between them. Looked up from germline, CDR1 is SGHAT and CDR2 is FQNNGV. CDR3 length: 15 amino acids. The CDR3 nucleotides read TGTGCCAGCACTGTCGGGGACGAGATATCTACGAAGCAGTACTTC. This encodes CASTVGDEISTKQYF.

This chain connects TRBV6-5 to TRBJ1-2; D possibly corresponds to TRBD1 (5 bases). CDR3 size: 14 residues. Trimming shortened V by 0 bases and J by 8 bases, and 13 bases separated the two germline ends. Germline CDR1 MNHEY, CDR2 SVGAGI. The CDR3 is CASSYSGRGRGYTF. The CDR3 nucleotides are TGTGCCAGCAGTTACTCGGGAAGGGGCAGGGGCTACACCTTC.

This chain links TRBV28 with TRBJ2-3; tentatively, D is TRBD1 (5 bases). V lost 4 bases and J 4 bases, leaving 12 bases between the germline ends. The CDR3 covers 14 residues. Germline lookup yields CDR1 MDHEN and CDR2 SYDVKM. The CDR3 coding sequence is TGTGCCAGCAGTTCCCCAGGGTCCCCAGATACGCAGTATTTT. Translated: CASSSPGSPDTQYF.

This sequence joins TRBV28 and TRBJ2-4, with D unresolved. V was clipped by 10 bases and J by 6 bases, with 16 bases between them. Germline V lookup: CDR1 MDHEN, CDR2 SYDVKM. The length of the CDR3 is 13 residues. The CDR3 nucleotides are TGTGCCACCCAAGCAGTTTTTATAAACATTCAGTACTTC. Translation: CATQAVFINIQYF.

The rearrangement joins TRBV4-1 to TRBJ2-3; D not certain. CDR3 size: 14 residues. Between the trimmed V and J ends, which lost 1 base and 7 bases, there was a span of 12 bases. Per germline, CDR1 MGHRA and CDR2 YSYEKL. CDR3 bases: TGCGCCAGCAGCCAAGCCACGGGTCAGAATACGCAGTATTTT. Its protein product is CASSQATGQNTQYF.

The chain employs TRBV11-2 and TRBJ2-1; D perhaps matches TRBD1 (5 bases). This CDR3 region has 13 residues. Trimming shortened V by 7 bases and J by 7 bases, and 14 bases separated the two germline ends. CDR1 and CDR2 from the germline V gene are SGHAT and FQNNGV. The CDR3 coding sequence is TGTGCCAGCAAGAAACAGGAGCATAATGAGCAGTTCTTC. Translating it yields CASKKQEHNEQFF.

The chain has TRBV9 and TRBJ2-1; 8 nucleotides match TRBD2. Germline V gene sequence: CDR1 SGDLS, CDR2 YYNGEE. Trimming at V came to 0 bases and at J to 4 bases, leaving 6 bases not matched to a gene. The CDR3 consists of 16 residues. CDR3 sequence: CASSVGGAGAYNEQFF. The CDR3 nucleotides read TGTGCCAGCAGCGTAGGCGGAGCGGGAGCTTACAATGAGCAGTTCTTC.

The CDR3 reads CASSSHATVGYGYTF. CDR3 DNA: TGTGCCAGCAGCTCACATGCCACCGTGGGCTATGGCTACACCTTC. The gene calls are TRBV7-4 and TRBJ1-2; D uncertain. Trimming cost V 4 bases and J 4 bases, with 16 bases left between them. This CDR3 has 15 residues. Germline V gene data show CDR1 as SGHVT and CDR2 as SQSDAQ.

V is TRBV19 and J is TRBJ1-2; no reliable D call. V lost 5 bases and J lost 2, with 24 bases in between. Per the germline V gene, CDR1 is LNHDA and CDR2 is SQIVND (reference sequence). The CDR3 covers 18 residues. The CDR3 nucleotides are TGTGCCAGTAGTCGGCCCGGCGGACGTAGCTCCTCAAACTATGGCTACACCTTC. This sequence encodes CASSRPGGRSSSNYGYTF.

V gene TRBV6-4 combines with J gene TRBJ2-1; D is undetermined. Trimming took off 2 bases at V and 8 bases at J, with 4 bases between the two ends. Germline V gene sequence: CDR1 MRHNA, CDR2 SNTAGT. This CDR3 is built from 11 residues. This CDR3 reads CASSDGYEQFF. In nucleotides, the CDR3 is TGTGCCAGCAGTGACGGCTATGAGCAGTTCTTC.

V gene TRBV5-1 combines with J gene TRBJ2-1; 8 bases line up with TRBD2. With V trimmed by 4 bases and J by 9 bases, 6 bases remained unmatched. Germline CDR1 and CDR2: SGHRS and YFSETQ. The CDR3 is made up of 13 amino acids. CDR3 in DNA: TGCGCCAGCAGCGCCCTAGCGGGTACTGAGCAGTTCTTC. Amino acid sequence: CASSALAGTEQFF.

This clone showed up just a few times. The J gene is TRBJ2-7, the V gene TRBV7-6; weak D call: TRBD2 (5 bases). The germline V gene encodes CDR1 SGHVS and CDR2 FNYEAQ. V was shortened by 2 bases and J by 7 bases, with 9 bases between the two germline ends. The length of the CDR3 is 12 residues. The CDR3 loop is CASSLYGVEQYF. DNA for the CDR3: TGTGCCAGCAGCTTATACGGGGTAGAGCAGTACTTC.

The count of this clone is one. This chain uses TRBV6-1 with TRBJ1-1, with D possibly being TRBD1 (5 bases). CDR3 length: 13 residues. Trimming removed 7 bases at V and 2 bases at J, with 11 bases between. Germline assignment: CDR1 MNHNS and CDR2 SASEGT. The CDR3, as DNA: TGTGCCAGCAAGACAGCACAAAACACTGAAGCTTTCTTT. This gives the protein CASKTAQNTEAFF.

The J gene is TRBJ1-1, the V gene TRBV5-1, with D unresolved. Trimming cost V 2 bases and J 1 base, with 6 bases left between them. Germline V gives CDR1 SGHRS, CDR2 YFSETQ. CDR3 length: 13 amino acids. CDR3 coding DNA: TGCGCCAGCAGCTTCACCCAGAACACTGAAGCTTTCTTT. It is translated as CASSFTQNTEAFF. The complete variable domain, with remaining parts taken from reference TRBV5-1 and TRBJ1-1, reads KAGVTQTPRYLIKTRGQQVTLSCSPISGHRSVSWYQQTPGQGLQFLFEYFSETQRNKGNFPGRFSGRQFSNSRSEMNVSTLELGDSALYLCASSFTQNTEAFFGQGTRLTVV.

On this clone: The same CDR3 arises from other DNA sequences in this sample as well. The gene calls are TRBV6-6 and TRBJ2-7; 8 bases are a match to TRBD1. Germline trimming cut 2 bases from V and 4 bases from J; bases unmatched to any gene: 1. Germline V CDR1 and CDR2: MNHNY, SVGAGI (reference sequence). The CDR3 length is 13 residues. The CDR3 loop is CASSYGTGYEQYF. The CDR3 bases are TGTGCCAGCAGTTACGGGACAGGTTACGAGCAGTACTTC.

This chain links TRBV5-1 with TRBJ1-6, with D possibly matching TRBD1 (5 bases). V gave up 1 base and J gave up 7 bases, with 15 bases separating them. Germline V CDR1 and CDR2: SGHRS, YFSETQ. This CDR3 contains 16 residues. The CDR3 coding sequence is TGCGCCAGCAGCTTGTTGGGGGAGATGGGGAATTCACCCCTCCACTTT. Residues: CASSLLGEMGNSPLHF.

The V and J genes are TRBV6-5 and TRBJ1-5; D possibly corresponds to TRBD1 (5 bases). Trimming removed 2 bases at V and 2 bases at J, with 10 bases between. Germline V lookup: CDR1 MNHEY, CDR2 SVGAGI. CDR3 length equals 15 residues. The CDR3 DNA reads as TGTGCCAGCAGTTACGGGCAGGGCGGCAATCAGCCCCAGCATTTT. This codes for CASSYGQGGNQPQHF.

The chain is built from TRBV6-5 and TRBJ1-4; weak D call: TRBD1 (5 bases). The CDR3 runs 14 residues. Germline V lookup: CDR1 MNHEY, CDR2 SVGAGI. Deletions cut 1 base from V and 3 bases from J, with 6 bases between. The CDR3 coding sequence is TGTGCCAGCAGTTACTGGGGGGCTAATGAAAAACTGTTTTTT. Protein sequence: CASSYWGANEKLFF.

This chain uses TRBV4-1 with TRBJ2-1; D may be TRBD1 or TRBD2 (5 bases each). The CDR3 loop spans 18 amino acids. V was clipped by 3 bases and J by 4 bases, with 22 bases between them. CDR1 is MGHRA and CDR2 is YSYEKL in the germline V gene. In DNA form, the CDR3 reads TGCGCCAGCAGCCATCCGCCGGACTGGGACCGCGTATACAATGAGCAGTTCTTC. It specifies CASSHPPDWDRVYNEQFF.

V usage is TRBV6-5 and J usage is TRBJ2-1; no clear D. Deletions cut 5 bases from V and 5 bases from J, with 10 bases between. This CDR3 has 13 residues. The germline gives CDR1 MNHEY, CDR2 SVGAGI. The CDR3 nucleotides are TGTGCCAGCAGTACCCCCTGGAACAATGAGCAGTTCTTC. This codes for CASSTPWNNEQFF.